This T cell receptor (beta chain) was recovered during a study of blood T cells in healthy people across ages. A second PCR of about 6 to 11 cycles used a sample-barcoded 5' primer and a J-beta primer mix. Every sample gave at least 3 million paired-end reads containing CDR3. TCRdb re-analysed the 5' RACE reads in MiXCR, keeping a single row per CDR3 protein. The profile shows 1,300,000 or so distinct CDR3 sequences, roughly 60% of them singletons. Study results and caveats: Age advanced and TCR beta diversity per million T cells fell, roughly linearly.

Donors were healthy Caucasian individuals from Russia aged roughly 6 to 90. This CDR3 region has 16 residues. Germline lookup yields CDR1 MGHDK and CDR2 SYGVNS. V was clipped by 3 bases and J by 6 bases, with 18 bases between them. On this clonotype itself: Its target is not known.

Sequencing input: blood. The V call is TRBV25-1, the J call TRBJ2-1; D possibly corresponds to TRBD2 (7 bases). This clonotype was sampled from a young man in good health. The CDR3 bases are TGTGCCAGCAGTGAGAGGGGGGGGGGACTCCTCAATGAGCAGTTCTTC. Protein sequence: CASSERGGGLLNEQFF.